The present entry profiles one T cell receptor beta chain with its context. This CDR3 region has 15 residues. V lost 5 bases, J lost 7 bases, and 10 bases stayed unmatched. Germline lookup yields CDR1 SGHTA and CDR2 FQGTGA. The data stem from a study of blood T cell repertoires in COVID-19. About the study: The United States, Italy and Spain were the sources of the acute and convalescent COVID-19 samples. Sample material is recorded as cDNA or gDNA derived from T cells, B-cell-depleted T cells, or PBMCs.

In the original processing: Reference gene primer amplification gave estimated nucleated cell counts. Here immunoSEQ multiplex PCR was the method, and the copy in TCRdb shows in-frame clones only, minus some. V, J and clone size reflect that table, while D and trimming were determined from the DNA. The sample lists tens of thousands of clones, approximately 90% occurring once. The chain uses TRBV7-3 and TRBJ2-2; 7 bases match TRBD2. Sequenced: peripheral blood. The clonotype comes from a man aged 60-69 years with active or convalescent COVID-19. The CDR3 spells CASSPLGGENGELFF. The DNA for the CDR3 is TGTGCCAGCAGCCCCTTGGGGGGGGAGAACGGGGAGCTGTTTTTT.